The 29 T cell receptor beta chains given below trace back to one sample, sequenced in a study of cytomegalovirus exposure and HLA in healthy donors. This PCR relied on a set of 60 Vbeta primers and 13 Jbeta primers. Clones were sequenced by immunoSEQ multiplex PCR, and TCRdb holds only the in-frame ones, with some missing. The sample has about 200,000 clones; about 77% are singletons. Material: PBMCs. These TCRs come from a woman aged 25 to 39 in good health and CMV-seronegative.

V usage is TRBV7-9 and J usage is TRBJ1-2; no definite D call. Trimming took 3 bases from V and 5 from J, leaving 19 bases between them. The CDR3 totals 16 residues. Germline CDR1 is SEHNR and CDR2 is FQNEAQ (reference sequence). CDR3 residues: CASSLRGSGVKYGYTF. As DNA, the CDR3 is TGTGCCAGCAGCTTGCGGGGTTCAGGAGTGAAGTATGGCTACACCTTC.

The chain has TRBV27 and TRBJ1-4, with 8 bases aligning to TRBD1. The CDR3 loop spans 14 amino acids. The germline V gene encodes CDR1 MNHEY and CDR2 SMNVEV (reference sequence). The V and J ends lost 5 bases and 3 bases, in that order; junction bases with no gene match: 2. The CDR3 DNA reads as TGTGCCAGCAGTCAGACAGGGGCTAATGAAAAACTGTTTTTT. As protein: CASSQTGANEKLFF.

V and J are TRBV11-2 and TRBJ1-3, with TRBD1 as a possible D gene (5 bases). Trimming left V 1 base short and J 6 bases short, with 7 bases between. The CDR3 has 13 amino acids. Germline CDR1 reads SGHAT; CDR2 reads FQNNGV. DNA for the CDR3: TGTGCCAGCAGCTTAGCAGGGCCAAACACCATATATTTT. As protein: CASSLAGPNTIYF.

The chain uses TRBV6-5 and TRBJ1-1; possibly TRBD1 for D (6 bases). The CDR3 covers 14 residues. V was cut by 7 bases and J by 5 bases, with 17 bases left in between. CDR1 is MNHEY, CDR2 SVGAGI, per germline. CDR3 amino acids: CASTQGRGATEAFF. The CDR3 DNA follows: TGTGCCAGCACTCAAGGACGGGGGGCAACTGAAGCTTTCTTT.

The table lists this clone with a count of one. The genes are TRBV29-1 and TRBJ2-7, with D unresolved. The CDR3 loop spans 13 amino acids. Germline V CDR1 and CDR2: SQVTM, ANQGSEA. The V end was cut by 5 bases, the J end by 1 base, with 12 bases between. CDR3 residues: CSVSAGESYEQYF. Here the CDR3 DNA reads TGCAGCGTTTCGGCAGGCGAATCCTACGAGCAGTACTTC.

The chain carries TRBV7-9 and TRBJ2-7; no reliable D call. CDR3 length: 13 amino acids. Trimming left V 4 bases short and J 1 base short, with 8 bases between. Germline CDR1 reads SEHNR; CDR2 reads FQNEAQ (reference sequence). CDR3 in amino acids: CASSYLGSYEQYF. As DNA, the CDR3 is TGTGCCAGCAGCTATCTCGGGTCCTACGAGCAGTACTTC.

This clone was counted a few times. The rearrangement joins TRBV7-3 to TRBJ2-1; D is ambiguous. V lost 4 bases and J lost 7, with 14 bases in between. The CDR3 totals 14 residues. Germline lookup yields CDR1 SGHTA and CDR2 FQGTGA. The CDR3 bases are TGTGCCAGCAGCTCCACCCGCAGTCCTAATGAGCAGTTCTTC. Protein sequence: CASSSTRSPNEQFF.

J is TRBJ2-5 and V is TRBV7-2; TRBD1 is a possible D gene (5 bases). V was cut by 5 bases and J by 1 base, with 14 bases left in between. The CDR3 spans 15 residues. Germline lookup yields CDR1 SGHTA and CDR2 FQGNSA. The CDR3 sequence: CASSLNQGSQETQYF. CDR3 sequence (DNA): TGTGCCAGCAGCCTTAATCAGGGTTCCCAAGAGACCCAGTACTTC.

This chain uses TRBV19 with TRBJ1-2; no clear D. Trimming shortened V by 5 bases and J by 7 bases, and 11 bases separated the two germline ends. This CDR3 is 12 amino acids long. Germline assignment: CDR1 LNHDA and CDR2 SQIVND (reference sequence). Here the CDR3 DNA reads TGTGCCAGTAGTGCAGGATTGGGTGGCTACACCTTC. Translation: CASSAGLGGYTF.

The gene calls are TRBV18 and TRBJ2-1; a possible D gene is TRBD1 (6 bases). Germline CDR1 KGHSH, CDR2 LQKENI. Trimming cost V 3 bases and J 8 bases, with 11 bases left between them. The CDR3 spans 13 residues. CDR3 sequence reads: CASSPRAGDEQFF. CDR3 DNA sequence: TGTGCCAGCTCACCCCGGGCAGGGGATGAGCAGTTCTTC.

This clone was counted only a few times. This rearrangement joins TRBV4-2 to TRBJ2-2, with 8 positions matching TRBD2. The germline CDR1 and CDR2 sequences are LGHNA and YNFKEQ. V lost 1 base, J lost 4 bases, and 5 bases stayed unmatched. The CDR3 covers 16 residues. Here the CDR3 reads CASSQGGGRGTGELFF. The CDR3 DNA is TGTGCCAGCAGCCAAGGCGGGGGGCGAGGCACCGGGGAGCTGTTTTTT.

V is TRBV28 and J is TRBJ2-7, with 9 bases fitting TRBD2. The germline CDR1 and CDR2 sequences are MDHEN and SYDVKM. V gave up 5 bases and J gave up 4 bases; unmatched junction bases: 12. CDR3 length: 16 residues. This CDR3 is CASSPSSAGGFYEQYF. The DNA for the CDR3 is TGTGCCAGCAGTCCCTCCTCGGCGGGAGGGTTTTACGAGCAGTACTTC.

This rearrangement joins TRBV19 to TRBJ2-6; maybe TRBD2 (7 bases). CDR1 and CDR2 from the germline V gene are LNHDA and SQIVND (reference sequence). Trimming left V 5 bases short and J 0 bases short, with 14 bases between. CDR3 size: 17 residues. In DNA form, the CDR3 reads TGTGCCAGTAGTCGCCGGGGGGCTCCCTCTGGGGCCAACGTCCTGACTTTC. Its translation: CASSRRGAPSGANVLTF.

The chain is built from TRBV4-2 and TRBJ2-3; maybe TRBD2 (6 bases). Trimming left V 2 bases short and J 6 bases short, with 6 bases between. Germline CDR1 reads LGHNA; CDR2 reads YNFKEQ. The CDR3 contains 12 residues. The CDR3 region is CASSQSGDTQYF. For the CDR3, the DNA is TGTGCCAGCAGCCAAAGCGGGGATACGCAGTATTTT.

V and J are TRBV7-8 and TRBJ2-3; 9 bases match TRBD2. The CDR3 runs 17 residues. From germline, CDR1 is SGHVS and CDR2 FQNEAQ. J gave up 2 bases and V 3 bases, and 9 bases lay outside the gene matches. CDR3 nucleotide sequence: TGTGCCAGCAGCTTGATGGTAGCGGGGGCCATCACAGATACGCAGTATTTT. Its translation: CASSLMVAGAITDTQYF.

This sequence joins TRBV10-2 and TRBJ2-3; no clear D gene. Germline CDR1 is WSHSY and CDR2 is SAAADI. The V and J ends lost 3 bases and 6 bases respectively, with 13 bases between them. The CDR3 is 14 amino acids. The chain's CDR3 is CASSDPSFGDTQYF. CDR3 nucleotide sequence: TGCGCCAGCAGTGACCCCTCGTTTGGCGATACGCAGTATTTT.

The J gene is TRBJ2-3, the V gene TRBV6-6; the match to TRBD2 covers 11 bases. Losses at the gene ends were 6 bases for V and 6 bases for J; bases not matched to a gene: 11. Germline CDR1 reads MNHNY; CDR2 reads SVGAGI (reference sequence). CDR3 length: 16 amino acids. The CDR3 spells CASSTSSGGRGDTQYF. In DNA form, the CDR3 reads TGTGCCAGCAGCACATCTAGCGGGGGGCGCGGGGATACGCAGTATTTT.

This clone was seen a handful of times. This chain joins TRBV6-1 and TRBJ1-4; 9 nucleotides match TRBD1. The CDR3 contains 17 residues. With 2 bases clipped from V and 4 bases from J, the junction kept 8 bases outside the gene matches. Germline V CDR1 and CDR2: MNHNS, SASEGT. In DNA form, the CDR3 reads TGTGCCAGCAGTGAACCGGGACAGGGTTCTGATAATGAAAAACTGTTTTTT. As protein: CASSEPGQGSDNEKLFF.

The chain joins TRBV5-1 to TRBJ2-5, with D tentatively TRBD1 (5 bases). Trimming pared 1 base from V and 0 bases from J, leaving 7 bases between. The CDR3 has 14 amino acids. CDR1 and CDR2 (germline): SGHRS, YFSETQ. The CDR3 coding sequence is TGCGCCAGCAGCTTGAGGACAAACCAAGAGACCCAGTACTTC. This gives the protein CASSLRTNQETQYF.

This chain connects TRBV5-4 to TRBJ2-2; possibly TRBD2 for D (6 bases). The CDR3 runs 15 residues. V lost 5 bases and J 3 bases, leaving 14 bases between the germline ends. Germline CDR1 is SGHNT and CDR2 is YYREEE (reference sequence). The CDR3 sequence: CASRPGGVDTGELFF. As DNA, the CDR3 is TGTGCCAGCAGACCCGGAGGGGTCGACACCGGGGAGCTGTTTTTT.

The rearrangement uses TRBV27 and TRBJ1-1; a weak D match, TRBD1 (5 bases). Looked up from germline, CDR1 is MNHEY and CDR2 is SMNVEV (reference sequence). This CDR3 has 14 amino acids. The V end was cut by 4 bases, the J end by 0 bases, with 9 bases between. CDR3 coding DNA: TGTGCCAGCAGTTCAGGGATAATGAACACTGAAGCTTTCTTT. Translating it yields CASSSGIMNTEAFF.

This clone was found once. The chain is built from TRBV6-5 and TRBJ2-7; D is perhaps TRBD2 (5 bases). V lost 0 bases, J lost 2 bases, and 8 bases lay in between. Germline CDR1 is MNHEY and CDR2 is SVGAGI. The length of the CDR3 is 14 residues. This CDR3 reads CASSYSEETYEQYF. CDR3 bases: TGTGCCAGCAGTTACTCGGAGGAGACCTACGAGCAGTACTTC.

The rearrangement uses TRBV27 and TRBJ1-5, with a possible D match to TRBD1 (5 bases). The V gene's germline CDR1 is MNHEY and CDR2 SMNVEV (reference sequence). CDR3 length: 15 amino acids. With 3 bases removed from V and 3 bases from J, the gap between germline ends came to 12 bases. DNA for the CDR3: TGTGCCAGCAGTTTCCTCGGGGGACCCAATCAGCCCCAGCATTTT. It yields the protein CASSFLGGPNQPQHF.

There are many counts of this clone. The rearrangement links TRBV18 to TRBJ2-1; 7 nucleotides align to TRBD2. CDR3 length: 15 residues. The V gene end was trimmed by 5 bases and the J gene end by 10 bases; junction bases not matched to a gene: 14. Germline V CDR1 and CDR2: KGHSH, LQKENI. The CDR3 region has the DNA TGTGCCAGCTCATGGTTGGCGGGAGAGGGAGGCGAGCAGTTCTTC. Translating gives CASSWLAGEGGEQFF.

This chain connects TRBV6-1 to TRBJ2-1; TRBD1 matches at 11 bases. CDR1 is MNHNS, CDR2 SASEGT, per germline. The CDR3 is made up of 18 amino acids. V was clipped by 3 bases and J by 2 bases; unmatched bases: 9. CDR3 sequence: CASSELWGQGVAYNEQFF. The DNA for the CDR3 is TGTGCCAGCAGTGAGCTATGGGGACAGGGGGTTGCCTACAATGAGCAGTTCTTC.

The genes are TRBV5-6 and TRBJ2-7, with D unclear. The V and J ends lost 4 bases and 4 bases respectively, with 9 bases between them. CDR3 length: 12 residues. Germline CDR1 SGHDT, CDR2 YYEEEE. CDR3: CASSRTRYEQYF. The CDR3 DNA sequence: TGTGCCAGCAGCCGCACTCGGTACGAGCAGTACTTC.

The rearrangement uses TRBV18 and TRBJ2-1, with D possibly matching TRBD2 (6 bases). Germline CDR1 reads KGHSH; CDR2 reads LQKENI. CDR3 length: 15 residues. Trimming took off 4 bases at V and 6 bases at J, with 16 bases between the two ends. Here the CDR3 reads CASSRAGTGSNEQFF. CDR3 DNA: TGTGCCAGCTCACGGGCCGGGACTGGCAGCAATGAGCAGTTCTTC.

The rearrangement joins TRBV5-1 to TRBJ2-5; D is perhaps TRBD2 (6 bases). Germline V CDR1 and CDR2: SGHRS, YFSETQ. Deletions cut 0 bases from V and 0 bases from J, with 12 bases between. This CDR3 comprises 16 residues. CDR3: CASSLGGVRDQETQYF. The CDR3 DNA reads TGCGCCAGCAGCTTGGGGGGGGTCAGGGACCAAGAGACCCAGTACTTC.

The table lists this clone with a count of one. The genes are TRBV18 and TRBJ2-7, with 8 bases identical to TRBD1. Germline trimming cut 6 bases from V and 3 bases from J; bases unmatched to any gene: 7. Germline CDR1 and CDR2: KGHSH and LQKENI. The CDR3 extends over 14 amino acids. The DNA of the CDR3 is TGTGCCAGCTCGCCGGACAGGGTTGGCTACGAGCAGTACTTC. Protein: CASSPDRVGYEQYF.